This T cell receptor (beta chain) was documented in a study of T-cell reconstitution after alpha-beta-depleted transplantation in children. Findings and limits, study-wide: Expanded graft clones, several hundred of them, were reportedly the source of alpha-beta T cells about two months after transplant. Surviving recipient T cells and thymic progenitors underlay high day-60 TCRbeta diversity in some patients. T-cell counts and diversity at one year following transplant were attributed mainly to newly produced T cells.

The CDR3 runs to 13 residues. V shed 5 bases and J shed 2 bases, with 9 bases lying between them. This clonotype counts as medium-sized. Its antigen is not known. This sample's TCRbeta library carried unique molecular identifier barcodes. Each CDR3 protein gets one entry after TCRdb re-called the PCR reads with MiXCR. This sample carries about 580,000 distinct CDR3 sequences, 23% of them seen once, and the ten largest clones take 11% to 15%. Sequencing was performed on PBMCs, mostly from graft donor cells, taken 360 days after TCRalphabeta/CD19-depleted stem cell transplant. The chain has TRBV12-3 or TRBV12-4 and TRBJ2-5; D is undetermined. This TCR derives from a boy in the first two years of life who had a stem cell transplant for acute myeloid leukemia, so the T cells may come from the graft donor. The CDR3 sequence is CASSPVRQETQYF. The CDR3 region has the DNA TGTGCCAGCAGTCCCGTGAGGCAAGAGACCCAGTACTTC.